Sequencing of this TCR beta chain was carried out in a study of cytomegalovirus exposure and HLA in healthy donors. Across the study: Genotyping showed roughly 83% of almost 400 donors falling in the Caucasian-associated ancestry cluster. Study-wide results and caveats: Researchers counted 164 TCR beta chains as cytomegalovirus-associated. Presence/absence comparisons presumed near-even sequencing depth among donors. A later analysis showed TCR association rates differing by HLA locus, peaking at DRB1 and lowest at HLA-C.

In the PCR, 60 Vbeta and 13 Jbeta primers were used. TCRdb's table, derived via immunoSEQ multiplex PCR, lists solely in-frame clones and lacks some. Here the sample spans 200,000 to 300,000 clones, 81% being singletons. The sample holds many counts of this clone. Its antigen is unknown. The CDR3 is 16 residues long. Per the germline V gene, CDR1 is LGHNA and CDR2 is YNFKEQ. V shed 0 bases, J shed 4 bases, and the junction held 7 bases outside the gene matches. The chain employs TRBV4-2 and TRBJ2-7; 9 nucleotides agree with TRBD2. This clonotype originated in an older woman in good health and CMV-seropositive. Source material: PBMCs. The CDR3 here is CASSQDRGSGRYEQYF. The CDR3 DNA follows: TGTGCCAGCAGCCAAGATAGGGGTAGCGGGAGATACGAGCAGTACTTC.